This entry describes one T cell receptor beta chain. There are a few counts of this clonotype. Its antigen is still unknown. No clone much larger than this one lies a single base away; base qualities are absent. This sample is part of a study of T cells after yellow fever vaccination (dated by TCRdb to between 2018 and 2021). Study-level background: The SMART-Seq v4 Ultra Low Input RNA kit was used to prepare libraries from fractions with low cell numbers. Bulk TCR alpha and beta repertoires were sequenced longitudinally to track T-cell clones before and after primary and booster YFV17D yellow fever vaccination. Two healthy male donors made up the cohort, one aged 18 to 29 years and the other aged 30 to 40 years. Bulk PBMC replicates and cell subsets were isolated from blood drawn at multiple timepoints before and after both primary and secondary immunization.

Reading the label with the study, this specimen's treatment or condition is: live attenuated yellow fever vaccine strain. PBMCs were isolated from peripheral blood using a standard Ficoll-Paque protocol. Dynabeads CD4 and CD8 positive selection kits were used to isolate the CD4 and CD8 T-cell fractions. TriZol was used to extract RNA from bulk PBMCs, from CD4 and CD8 fractions, and from dextramer-positive and dextramer-negative fractions. The reads were generated on an Illumina NovaSeq 6000. Synthesis of TCR cDNA relied on 5'RACE template switching, a step that introduced a universal primer site along with unique molecular identifiers. Priming of cDNA synthesis was performed from both the TCR alpha and TCR beta constant segments. Libraries were amplified in two PCR steps, with sample barcodes and sequencing adapters added in the second step. Sequencing of libraries was performed on Illumina HiSeq 2500 (2x100 bp) or NovaSeq (2x150 bp). The published analysis was carried out like this. MIGEC was used to demultiplex reads and collapse the reads into UMI consensus sequences, and MiXCR was used for V(D)J alignment. Clonotypes responding to the vaccine were identified with edgeR on replicate PBMC samples, with the criteria of FDR below 0.01 and a log2 fold change above 5 up to day 15. Each bulk clonotype was labeled CD4 or CD8 based on which sequenced repertoire, CD4 or CD8, contained the clonotype at higher abundance. The public reads were run again by TCRdb, first through fastp at Q25 and then through MiXCR, and only productive beta chains were kept. A single entry per CDR3 protein holds the most common genes and DNA from its merged rows. TCRdb, rather than the study authors, made the V and J calls. The sample table lists 180,000 or so distinct CDR3 sequences, approximately 11% of them with a count of one. Approximately 34% of the sample goes to the ten largest clones.

Summary of the overall study and its limitations: A small fraction of clonotypes showed up in both the CD4 and CD8 compartments, probably as a result of convergent recombination. Computational filtering was needed because FACS-sorted repertoires could contain abundant contaminating clonotypes from the bulk population. The secondary T-cell response was weaker than the primary response but faster, peaking on day 5 instead of day 15. Most clones expanded after primary vaccination (96% of CD4 and roughly 90% of CD8) were re-detected after the booster, suggesting that broad memory maintenance occurred. The study included only two donors, which limits how far the findings can be generalized.

The CDR3 starts with the cysteine, ends with the phenylalanine, and has 17 residues. Only the CDR3 region is kept as DNA, spanning 51 bases read in frame from base 1. V has 5 bases trimmed and J has 2 bases trimmed; junction bases matching no gene number 12. Looking up the germline V gene yields CDR1 SGHTA and CDR2 FQGTGA. This specimen was CD8+ T cells sorted from PBMCs, taken 15 days after the yellow fever booster vaccination. Recombination linked TRBV7-3 to TRBJ2-3, with 8 middle bases fitting TRBD2. This receptor was identified in a young man who received the YFV17D yellow fever vaccine. The CDR3 protein is CASSRVQMGLVTDTQYF. At the DNA level, the sequence is TGTGCCAGCAGCCGAGTTCAGATGGGACTAGTCACAGATACGCAGTATTTT. When the CDR3 is completed using the reference TRBV7-3 and TRBJ2-3 genes on either side, the full variable domain is GAGVSQTPSNKVTEKGKYVELRCDPISGHTALYWYRQSLGQGPEFLIYFQGTGAADDSGLPNDRFFAVRPEGSVSTLKIQRTERGDSAVYLCASSRVQMGLVTDTQYFGPGTRLTVL.